This T cell receptor beta chain comes out of a study of PD-L1 blockade in urothelial cancer. Study details: At 6 weeks and at 3 weeks (second dose) after treatment start, blood was analyzed.

Method: immunoSEQ multiplex PCR; TCRdb's copy keeps in-frame clones and lacks some. The repertoire holds 70,000 or so clones, with under 90% as singletons. As for time point: pretreatment peripheral blood. Between 1 and 8 samples, pretreatment and on-treatment, were given by each patient. Germline V gene sequence: CDR1 MGHRA, CDR2 YSYEKL. The length of the CDR3 is 17 residues. J lost 6 bases, V lost 0 bases, and 8 bases had no gene match. The chain employs TRBV4-1 and TRBJ1-5; 10 bases are shared with TRBD1. Sequencing used PBMCs, obtained around atezolizumab (anti-PD-L1) treatment. The clonotype comes from a man aged 70-80 years with urothelial cancer. CDR3 residues: CASSQDLDRGVSQPQHF. The CDR3 bases are TGCGCCAGCAGCCAAGATCTGGACAGGGGGGTGAGTCAGCCCCAGCATTTT.